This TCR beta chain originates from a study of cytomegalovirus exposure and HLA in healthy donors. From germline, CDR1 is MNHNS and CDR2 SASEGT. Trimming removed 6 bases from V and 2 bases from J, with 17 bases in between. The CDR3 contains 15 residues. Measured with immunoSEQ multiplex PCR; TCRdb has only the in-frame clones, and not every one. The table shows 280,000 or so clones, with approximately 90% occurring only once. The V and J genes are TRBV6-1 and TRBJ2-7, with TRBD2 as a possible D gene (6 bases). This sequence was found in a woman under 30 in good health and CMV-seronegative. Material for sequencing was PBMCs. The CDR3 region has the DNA TGTGCCAGCAGCTCGGAGGGGCAGCCCCCCTACGAGCAGTACTTC. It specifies CASSSEGQPPYEQYF.